Given below is one T cell receptor (beta chain) in context. V lost 4 bases, J lost 3 bases, and 12 bases lay in between. Germline V gives CDR1 SGHTA, CDR2 FQGNSA. The CDR3 totals 15 residues. These data come from a study of T cell repertoires in cytomegalovirus infection. The wider study: Carrying CMV and the relevant HLA type showed in public TCR beta signatures.

TCRdb analysed the reads with MiXCR anew, one entry per CDR3 protein. The sample lists a few hundred thousand distinct CDR3 sequences, 12% to 15% occurring once. The sequence derives from a human donor in good health (CMV status not recorded). Some clones in this sample may be carry-over from other donors' samples. The chain employs TRBV7-2 and TRBJ2-2; D remains ambiguous. Sequenced material: PBMCs. The CDR3 DNA sequence: TGTGCCAGCAGCTCAAACTCTCCTTACACCGGGGAGCTGTTTTTT. Translated, it gives CASSSNSPYTGELFF.